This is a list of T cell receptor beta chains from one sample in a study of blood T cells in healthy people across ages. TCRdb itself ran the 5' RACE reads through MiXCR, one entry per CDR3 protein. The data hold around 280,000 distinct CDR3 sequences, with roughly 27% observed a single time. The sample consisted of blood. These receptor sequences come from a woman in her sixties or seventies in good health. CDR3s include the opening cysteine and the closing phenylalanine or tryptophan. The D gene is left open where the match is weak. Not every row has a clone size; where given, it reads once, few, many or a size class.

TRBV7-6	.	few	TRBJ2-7	CASRAQGAYEQYF	TGTGCCAGCAGAGCCCAGGGCGCCTACGAGCAGTACTTC
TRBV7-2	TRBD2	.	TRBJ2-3	CASSRRTSGIDTQYF	TGTGCCAGCAGCCGACGGACTAGCGGGATAGATACGCAGTATTTT
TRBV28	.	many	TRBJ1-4	CASSLVQREKLFF	TGTGCCAGCAGTTTAGTCCAGCGTGAAAAACTGTTTTTT
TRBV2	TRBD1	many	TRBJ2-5	CAITGELEETQYF	TGTGCCATCACAGGGGAGTTAGAAGAGACCCAGTACTTC
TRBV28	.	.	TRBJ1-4	CASSTLRGEKLFF	TGTGCCAGCAGCACTCTCCGGGGAGAAAAACTGTTTTTT
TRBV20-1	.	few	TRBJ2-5	CSTRWGETQYF	TGCAGTACTAGATGGGGCGAGACCCAGTACTTC
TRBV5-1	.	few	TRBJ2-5	CASRVEGLEETQYF	TGCGCCAGCCGCGTTGAGGGGTTGGAAGAGACCCAGTACTTC
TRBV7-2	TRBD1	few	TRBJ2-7	CASSVRQGISEQYF	TGTGCCAGCAGCGTGCGACAGGGGATAAGCGAGCAGTACTTC
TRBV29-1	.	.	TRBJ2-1	CSAWRADSYNEQFF	TGCAGCGCCTGGAGGGCCGACTCCTACAATGAGCAGTTCTTC
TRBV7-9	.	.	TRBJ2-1	CASSPRDGTPNNEQFF	TGTGCCAGCAGCCCCCGTGATGGGACACCGAACAATGAGCAGTTCTTC
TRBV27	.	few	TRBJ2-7	CASSDRGYGFLSEQYF	TGTGCCAGCAGTGACCGGGGCTACGGGTTCTTGAGTGAGCAGTACTTC
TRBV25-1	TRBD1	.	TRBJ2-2	CASSTLGTGTRTGELFF	TGTGCCAGCAGTACTTTAGGGACAGGGACTCGCACCGGGGAGCTGTTTTTT
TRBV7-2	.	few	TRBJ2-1	CASSSSQFTEQFF	TGTGCCAGCAGCTCGAGCCAGTTCACTGAGCAGTTCTTC
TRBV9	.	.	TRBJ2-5	CASSVEVQGETQYF	TGTGCCAGCAGCGTAGAGGTCCAAGGCGAGACCCAGTACTTC
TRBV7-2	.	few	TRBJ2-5	CASSLVSSGGSRETQYF	TGTGCCAGCAGCTTAGTTAGTAGCGGAGGCTCGCGGGAGACCCAGTACTTC
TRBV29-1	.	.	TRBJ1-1	CSVGPGHVNTEAFF	TGCAGCGTTGGACCGGGACACGTGAACACTGAAGCTTTCTTT
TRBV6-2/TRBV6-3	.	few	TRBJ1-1	CASSWRRVEAFF	TGTGCCAGCAGTTGGCGGAGGGTTGAAGCTTTCTTT
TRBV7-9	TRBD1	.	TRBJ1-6	CASSVAGTGGSPLHF	TGTGCCAGCAGCGTGGCCGGGACAGGGGGTTCACCCCTCCACTTT
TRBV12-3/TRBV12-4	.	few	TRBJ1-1	CASSLAPGTPNTEAFF	TGTGCCAGCAGTTTAGCACCCGGGACACCGAACACTGAAGCTTTCTTT
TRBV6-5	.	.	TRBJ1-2	CASSMAGLGIWSYTF	TGTGCCAGCAGTATGGCAGGGCTCGGTATTTGGAGCTACACCTTC
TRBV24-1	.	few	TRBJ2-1	CATSDSIYNEQFF	TGTGCCACCAGTGACTCGATCTACAATGAGCAGTTCTTC
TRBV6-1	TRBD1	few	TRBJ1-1	CASRRQGYTEAFF	TGTGCCAGCAGGCGACAGGGATACACTGAAGCTTTCTTT
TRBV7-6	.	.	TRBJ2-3	CASSVTSTGSTSTDTQYF	TGTGCCAGCAGCGTAACTTCGACCGGGTCCACTAGCACAGATACGCAGTATTTT
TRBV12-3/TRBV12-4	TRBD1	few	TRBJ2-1	CASSSRTGGNEQFF	TGTGCCAGCAGTAGCCGGACAGGGGGCAATGAGCAGTTCTTC
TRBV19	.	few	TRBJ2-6	CASSMFSGANVLTF	TGTGCCAGTAGTATGTTCTCTGGGGCCAACGTCCTGACTTTC
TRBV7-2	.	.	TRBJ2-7	CASSSFRYEQYF	TGTGCCAGCAGTTCGTTCCGGTACGAGCAGTACTTC
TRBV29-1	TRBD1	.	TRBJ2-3	CSVSGGADTQYF	TGCAGCGTGTCAGGGGGCGCAGATACGCAGTATTTT